Listed below are T cell receptor beta chains from one sample, sequenced in a study of blood T cell repertoires in COVID-19. Data came from immunoSEQ multiplex PCR; TCRdb stores just in-frame clones and leaves some out. Here the sample spans under 250,000 clones, approximately 87% being singletons. Material: peripheral blood. All receptors derive from a man in his fifties or sixties with acute or convalescent COVID-19. Each CDR3 is given with its conserved first and last residue. The order of the fields is V gene, clone size, D gene, J gene, CDR3 DNA, CDR3 protein. The D gene is left open where the match is weak. Not all rows give a size; the values are once, few, many and, for expanded clones, a class.

V gene: TRBV5-1
clone size: NA
D gene: TRBD1
J gene: TRBJ2-7
CDR3 DNA: TGCGCCAGCAGAGCGACAGGGGGATCGGGCGAGCAGTACTTC
CDR3 protein: CASRATGGSGEQYF

V gene: TRBV4-3
clone size: NA
D gene: NA
J gene: TRBJ1-1
CDR3 DNA: TGCGCCAGCAGCCACGGTCCGGGACAAAAAGCTTTCTTT
CDR3 protein: CASSHGPGQKAFF

V gene: TRBV3-1/TRBV3-2
clone size: NA
D gene: NA
J gene: TRBJ2-1
CDR3 DNA: TGTGCCAGCAGCCAAGATAGGCTAGCGTTTCAAGAGCAGTTCTTC
CDR3 protein: CASSQDRLAFQEQFF

V gene: TRBV28
clone size: NA
D gene: NA
J gene: TRBJ1-2
CDR3 DNA: TGTGCCAGCAGCGCCGGAGGGAGGGATGGCTACACCTTC
CDR3 protein: CASSAGGRDGYTF

V gene: TRBV28
clone size: once
D gene: TRBD1
J gene: TRBJ2-7
CDR3 DNA: TGTGCCAGCAGTTTAAGGGGACAGGACTACGAGCAGTACTTC
CDR3 protein: CASSLRGQDYEQYF

V gene: TRBV10-3
clone size: NA
D gene: TRBD1
J gene: TRBJ1-1
CDR3 DNA: TGTGCCATCAGTCAGACAGGGGCGGGAGCTTTCTTT
CDR3 protein: CAISQTGAGAFF

V gene: TRBV28
clone size: NA
D gene: NA
J gene: TRBJ2-7
CDR3 DNA: TGTGCCAGCAGGCCCCAAGTATTGCGGGAGAGGGGGGGGGCCTACGAGCAGTACTTC
CDR3 protein: CASRPQVLRERGGAYEQYF

V gene: TRBV24-1
clone size: NA
D gene: NA
J gene: TRBJ2-1
CDR3 DNA: TGTGCCACCAGTTCCACTCTCCGGGACAAAAATAACAATGAGCAGTTCTTC
CDR3 protein: CATSSTLRDKNNNEQFF

V gene: TRBV28
clone size: NA
D gene: NA
J gene: TRBJ2-7
CDR3 DNA: TGTGCCAGCAGTTTACCTCACAGGGACGAGCAGTACTTC
CDR3 protein: CASSLPHRDEQYF

V gene: TRBV14
clone size: NA
D gene: TRBD2
J gene: TRBJ2-5
CDR3 DNA: TGTGCCAGCAGCCAAACACTAGCGGGAGGTGGTGAGACCCAGTACTTC
CDR3 protein: CASSQTLAGGGETQYF

V gene: TRBV7-9
clone size: few
D gene: TRBD1
J gene: TRBJ2-7
CDR3 DNA: TGTGCCAGCAGCTTATGGTCGGGGACAGGGGGCTCCGAGCAGTACTTC
CDR3 protein: CASSLWSGTGGSEQYF

V gene: TRBV7-2
clone size: NA
D gene: TRBD1
J gene: TRBJ1-2
CDR3 DNA: TGTGCCAGCAGCTTAGGGGCAGGGGGAGGCTACACCTTC
CDR3 protein: CASSLGAGGGYTF

V gene: TRBV15
clone size: NA
D gene: NA
J gene: TRBJ1-5
CDR3 DNA: TGTGCCACCAGCAGAGACCGAGGTAATCAGCCCCAGCATTTT
CDR3 protein: CATSRDRGNQPQHF

V gene: TRBV24-1
clone size: NA
D gene: NA
J gene: TRBJ2-5
CDR3 DNA: TGTGCCACCAGTGACCCCGGTGTTCAAGAGACCCAGTACTTC
CDR3 protein: CATSDPGVQETQYF

V gene: TRBV4-3
clone size: NA
D gene: TRBD1
J gene: TRBJ1-2
CDR3 DNA: TGCGCCAGCAGCCCTAATGCGAGGCAGGGGGACGGCTACACCTTC
CDR3 protein: CASSPNARQGDGYTF

V gene: TRBV29-1
clone size: NA
D gene: TRBD2
J gene: TRBJ2-1
CDR3 DNA: TGCAGCGATAGGACTAGTAGGGATGAGCAGTTCTTC
CDR3 protein: CSDRTSRDEQFF

V gene: TRBV7-8
clone size: NA
D gene: TRBD1
J gene: TRBJ2-5
CDR3 DNA: TGTGCCAGCAGCTTAGGATACAGGGGCCCCCAAGAGACCCAGTACTTC
CDR3 protein: CASSLGYRGPQETQYF

V gene: TRBV5-1
clone size: NA
D gene: NA
J gene: TRBJ1-1
CDR3 DNA: TGCGCCAGCAGCTCACAAGGAGGATCTGAAGCTTTCTTT
CDR3 protein: CASSSQGGSEAFF

V gene: TRBV12-5
clone size: NA
D gene: TRBD1
J gene: TRBJ1-6
CDR3 DNA: TGTGCTAGTGCCCCTGGACAGGGGGTTTATTCACCCCTCCACTTT
CDR3 protein: CASAPGQGVYSPLHF

V gene: TRBV6-2/TRBV6-3
clone size: NA
D gene: NA
J gene: TRBJ2-7
CDR3 DNA: TGTGCCAGCAGTCACAGCTACGAGCAGTACTTC
CDR3 protein: CASSHSYEQYF

V gene: TRBV19
clone size: NA
D gene: TRBD2
J gene: TRBJ2-1
CDR3 DNA: TGTGCCAGTAGTCTAGGTGGTAGCGGGGTTAACTACAATGAGCAGTTCTTC
CDR3 protein: CASSLGGSGVNYNEQFF

V gene: TRBV5-1
clone size: NA
D gene: TRBD2
J gene: TRBJ2-2
CDR3 DNA: TGCGCCAGCAGCTTGGTTGGACTAGCGGGAGGGATAAACACCGGGGAGCTGTTTTTT
CDR3 protein: CASSLVGLAGGINTGELFF

V gene: TRBV24-1
clone size: NA
D gene: TRBD2
J gene: TRBJ2-1
CDR3 DNA: TGTGCCACCAGTGACCCGACTAGCGGGTTTGGTTACAATGAGCAGTTCTTC
CDR3 protein: CATSDPTSGFGYNEQFF

V gene: TRBV7-8
clone size: few
D gene: NA
J gene: TRBJ2-7
CDR3 DNA: TGTGCCAGCACCCAAGGAAGGAGCGCCTACGAGCAGTACTTC
CDR3 protein: CASTQGRSAYEQYF